The present entry profiles one TCR beta chain with its context. Study processing details: Estimated nucleated cell counts came from reference gene primer amplification. Assay: immunoSEQ multiplex PCR; the TCRdb copy retains only in-frame clones and omits some. D and trimming come from the DNA, and the V and J calls and clone size come from that table. The repertoire holds 250,000 to 300,000 clones, with approximately 90% as singletons. The data are from a study of blood T cell repertoires in COVID-19. About the research overall: Some COVID-19 samples were acute and others convalescent; all came from the United States, Italy and Spain. From T cells, B-cell-depleted T cells, or PBMCs came the material, which was cDNA or gDNA.

This sequence originates from a woman aged 50 to 60 who had recovered from COVID-19. Specimen: peripheral blood.

CDR3 DNA sequence: TGTGCCAGTAGTATGGGGGCAGCGGGAGTCAGCTACGAGCAGTACTTC. Translation gives CASSMGAAGVSYEQYF. The rearrangement uses TRBV19 and TRBJ2-7, with TRBD2 matching over 8 bases. The V gene end was trimmed by 3 bases and the J gene end by 3 bases; junction bases not matched to a gene: 10. The CDR3 has 16 amino acids. Germline V gene data show CDR1 as LNHDA and CDR2 as SQIVND (reference sequence).